These 23 T cell receptor beta chains were all obtained from the same sample, sequenced in a study of T cells in Graves' hyperthyroidism and ophthalmopathy. Amplification targeted TCR beta CDR3 regions from RNA transcripts. RT-PCR in the first round (using the HTBI primer set) targeted the TCR CDR3. Each CDR3 protein gets one entry after TCRdb re-called the multiplex PCR reads with MiXCR. The sample includes nearly 600,000 distinct CDR3 sequences, 14% seen only once; the top ten take less than 9%. Input material: blood. These receptors were obtained from a young woman with Graves' ophthalmopathy.

This clonotype was seen at least ten times. The V call is TRBV6-1, the J call TRBJ1-1; possibly TRBD1 for D (6 bases). The CDR3 totals 17 residues. The V and J ends lost 4 bases and 0 bases respectively, with 18 bases between them. Germline values: CDR1 MNHNS, CDR2 SASEGT. The DNA of the CDR3 is TGTGCCAGCAGTGGGAGGGGGGCAACTTTTATGAACACTGAAGCTTTCTTT. It specifies CASSGRGATFMNTEAFF.

This clonotype was counted at least ten times. The chain employs TRBV6-2 or TRBV6-3 and TRBJ1-5; D is undetermined. The CDR3 is made up of 15 amino acids. The germline gives CDR1 MNHEY, CDR2 SVGEGT. V lost 1 base and J 2 bases, leaving 9 bases between the germline ends. In DNA form, the CDR3 reads TGTGCCAGCAGTTACTTAGGGAACGGCAATCAGCCCCAGCATTTT. It specifies CASSYLGNGNQPQHF.

The J gene is TRBJ1-2, the V gene TRBV5-5; D might be TRBD1 (5 bases). CDR1 is SGHKS, CDR2 YYEKEE, per germline (reference sequence). This CDR3 contains 14 residues. The V gene lost 1 base and the J gene lost 8 bases, with 15 bases spanning the gap. CDR3 region: CASSLRDGEGGYTF. The CDR3 coding sequence is TGTGCCAGCAGCTTGAGGGACGGGGAAGGAGGCTACACCTTC.

The chain has TRBV6-2 or TRBV6-3 and TRBJ1-1, with D possibly matching TRBD1 (6 bases). CDR1 is MNHEY and CDR2 is SVGEGT in the germline V gene. V was shortened by 3 bases and J by 4 bases, with 12 bases between the two germline ends. This CDR3 comprises 14 residues. The DNA for the CDR3 is TGTGCCAGCAGTTATTCAGGGGATGTCACTGAAGCTTTCTTT. As protein: CASSYSGDVTEAFF.

This clonotype was found a few times. The V and J genes are TRBV3-1 and TRBJ1-5; D is uncertain. Germline values: CDR1 LGHDT, CDR2 YNNKEL (reference sequence). CDR3 length: 13 amino acids. Trimming removed 3 bases from V and 7 bases from J, with 10 bases in between. The DNA for the CDR3 is TGTGCCAGCAGCCAGAGAATTGGGCAGCCCCAGCATTTT. It translates to CASSQRIGQPQHF.

This clonotype was counted ten times or more. The chain links TRBV7-2 to TRBJ2-3; TRBD2 aligns across 11 bases. Germline trimming cut 5 bases from V and 2 bases from J; bases unmatched to any gene: 3. Germline loops: CDR1 SGHTA, CDR2 FQGNSA. The CDR3 loop spans 15 amino acids. This CDR3 is CASSEGLAATDTQYF. Written as DNA, the CDR3 is TGTGCCAGCAGCGAGGGACTAGCGGCCACAGATACGCAGTATTTT. The variable domain in full, with the rest retrieved from reference TRBV7-2 and TRBJ2-3, is GAGVSQSPSNKVTEKGKDVELRCDPISGHTALYWYRQSLGQGLEFLIYFQGNSAPDKSGLPSDRFSAERTGGSVSTLTIQRTQQEDSAVYLCASSEGLAATDTQYFGPGTRLTVL.

This chain links TRBV19 with TRBJ1-5; D not certain. Per the germline V gene, CDR1 is LNHDA and CDR2 is SQIVND (reference sequence). V was pared by 6 bases and J by 2 bases, with 8 bases between. This CDR3 is 13 amino acids long. The DNA of the CDR3 is TGTGCCAGTAGAGGGCCGGGCAATCAGCCCCAGCATTTT. This gives the protein CASRGPGNQPQHF.

This clonotype showed up many times. CDR3 protein: CSARLGGDTQYF. The CDR3 DNA follows: TGCAGTGCTAGACTAGGGGGAGATACGCAGTATTTT. The rearrangement joins TRBV20-1 to TRBJ2-3, with D possibly matching TRBD1 (6 bases). The CDR3 has 12 amino acids. Germline V CDR1 and CDR2: DFQATT, SNEGSKA (reference sequence). V was shortened by 2 bases and J by 5 bases, with 8 bases between the two germline ends.

Many counts were recorded for this clonotype. This chain connects TRBV7-9 to TRBJ2-5, with TRBD1 matching 7 bases. Germline V gives CDR1 SEHNR, CDR2 FQNEAQ (reference sequence). V was clipped by 0 bases and J by 3 bases; unmatched bases: 4. This CDR3 contains 15 residues. The CDR3 coding sequence is TGTGCCAGCAGCTTAGCGCGCACAGGGGAAGAGACCCAGTACTTC. This translates into CASSLARTGEETQYF.

There are many counts of this clonotype. This chain joins TRBV7-9 and TRBJ1-1, with D perhaps TRBD1 (5 bases). Trimming removed 2 bases from V and 0 bases from J, with 16 bases in between. This CDR3 has 17 amino acids. Per the germline V gene, CDR1 is SEHNR and CDR2 is FQNEAQ (reference sequence). The CDR3 DNA reads TGTGCCAGCAGCTTACTCCCAGGGCCGACCCTGAACACTGAAGCTTTCTTT. Translated, it gives CASSLLPGPTLNTEAFF.

This clonotype appeared a few times. The chain employs TRBV29-1 and TRBJ1-3, with no clear D. The length of the CDR3 is 13 residues. Germline loops: CDR1 SQVTM, CDR2 ANQGSEA. With 7 bases removed from V and 4 bases from J, the gap between germline ends came to 14 bases. CDR3 sequence (DNA): TGCAGCGCCGCCGGTAATACGGGAAACACCATATATTTT. Protein sequence: CSAAGNTGNTIYF.

This clonotype was detected a few times. The chain has TRBV29-1 and TRBJ1-5, with TRBD1 as a possible D gene (6 bases). CDR1 and CDR2 from the germline V gene are SQVTM and ANQGSEA. CDR3 length: 14 residues. V shed 6 bases and J shed 3 bases, with 15 bases lying between them. The CDR3 DNA reads as TGCAGCGTAACCCATCAGGGGAACAATCAGCCCCAGCATTTT. It specifies CSVTHQGNNQPQHF.

Ten or more counts support this clonotype. The V call is TRBV12-3 or TRBV12-4, the J call TRBJ1-4; TRBD1 might be the D (6 bases). V gave up 3 bases and J gave up 3 bases, with 8 bases separating them. The CDR3 is 14 residues long. This CDR3 reads CASSLDSPNEKLFF. DNA for the CDR3: TGTGCCAGCAGTTTGGACAGCCCTAATGAAAAACTGTTTTTT.

Many counts were recorded for this clonotype. The V gene is TRBV11-3, the J gene TRBJ2-3, with 10 bases aligning to TRBD1. CDR1 is SGHNT, CDR2 YENEEA, per germline. There are 14 residues in the CDR3. V dropped 8 bases and J dropped 4; count of bases not matched to a gene: 6. CDR3 protein: CASRPGQGPDTQYF. CDR3 bases: TGTGCCAGCCGACCGGGACAGGGGCCAGATACGCAGTATTTT.

The V gene is TRBV9, the J gene TRBJ2-3; 11 positions agree with TRBD2. Germline V CDR1 and CDR2: SGDLS, YYNGEE. The J segment lost 0 bases and the V segment lost 0 bases, leaving 3 bases of the junction unmatched. The CDR3 is 17 residues long. The CDR3 DNA is TGTGCCAGCAGCGTAGGACTAGCGGGACTAAGCACAGATACGCAGTATTTT. It is translated as CASSVGLAGLSTDTQYF.

The chain uses TRBV4-1 and TRBJ2-3, with TRBD2 identical over 11 bases. The CDR3 contains 16 residues. CDR1 MGHRA and CDR2 YSYEKL come from the germline V gene. Trimming removed 1 base from V and 8 bases from J; junction bases left unmatched: 8. The CDR3 protein is CASSQVISGRDRTQYF. CDR3 nucleotides: TGCGCCAGCAGCCAAGTTATTAGCGGGAGGGATCGTACGCAGTATTTT.

The chain is built from TRBV27 and TRBJ2-7; 7 nucleotides line up with TRBD1. Per the germline V gene, CDR1 is MNHEY and CDR2 is SMNVEV (reference sequence). The CDR3 extends over 17 amino acids. V shed 4 bases, J shed 8 bases, and the junction held 20 bases outside the gene matches. The CDR3 DNA reads TGTGCCAGCAGTTCCTACTTCGTCTCAGACAGGGCGGAAAAGCAGTACTTC. Translated, it gives CASSSYFVSDRAEKQYF.

There are many counts of this clonotype. V gene TRBV7-9 combines with J gene TRBJ2-7; TRBD1 aligns across 7 bases. Per germline, CDR1 SEHNR and CDR2 FQNEAQ (reference sequence). V was clipped by 8 bases and J by 2 bases; unmatched bases: 12. The CDR3 totals 15 residues. CDR3: CASYDRTGSTYEQYF. CDR3 nucleotides: TGTGCCAGCTACGATAGGACAGGTTCGACCTACGAGCAGTACTTC.

The sample holds a few counts of this clonotype. The chain employs TRBV4-1 and TRBJ1-2, with 7 positions matching TRBD1. Germline values: CDR1 MGHRA, CDR2 YSYEKL. The V segment lost 0 bases and the J segment 1 base; nucleotides outside the gene matches: 5. The CDR3 has 16 residues. Here the CDR3 DNA reads TGCGCCAGCAGCCAAGAATGGACAGGCCTTAACTATGGCTACACCTTC. It codes for CASSQEWTGLNYGYTF.

This clonotype was found many times. This chain joins TRBV12-3 or TRBV12-4 and TRBJ1-3; 7 bases are shared with TRBD1. With V trimmed by 6 bases and J by 2 bases, 10 bases remained unmatched. The CDR3 length is 16 residues. The CDR3 loop reads CASSLPRQGPGNTIYF. As DNA, the CDR3 is TGTGCCAGCAGCCTACCAAGACAGGGCCCTGGAAACACCATATATTTT.

The rearrangement links TRBV5-1 to TRBJ2-2; D unresolved. The CDR3 is 15 residues long. V lost 6 bases to trimming and J lost 0 bases, with 12 bases between them. Germline CDR1 is SGHRS and CDR2 is YFSETQ. The CDR3: CASTPRAPNTGELFF. For the CDR3, the DNA is TGCGCCAGCACCCCCCGGGCACCGAACACCGGGGAGCTGTTTTTT.

This clonotype was seen repeatedly, ten times or more. The gene calls are TRBV6-5 and TRBJ2-7; D gene uncertain. V lost 4 bases and J lost 3, with 10 bases in between. CDR1 is MNHEY and CDR2 is SVGAGI in the germline V gene. CDR3 length equals 13 residues. This CDR3 reads CASSFQKSYEQYF. The CDR3 DNA reads as TGTGCCAGCAGTTTTCAGAAAAGCTACGAGCAGTACTTC.

There are many counts of this clonotype. V gene TRBV28 combines with J gene TRBJ1-1, with 10 positions matching TRBD1. Germline V gene sequence: CDR1 MDHEN, CDR2 SYDVKM. There are 15 residues in the CDR3. The V segment lost 4 bases and the J segment 10 bases; nucleotides outside the gene matches: 12. Written as DNA, the CDR3 is TGTGCCAGCAGTTGGGGGGACAGGGGCGCGCTGAGAGCTTTCTTT. Its translation is CASSWGDRGALRAFF.